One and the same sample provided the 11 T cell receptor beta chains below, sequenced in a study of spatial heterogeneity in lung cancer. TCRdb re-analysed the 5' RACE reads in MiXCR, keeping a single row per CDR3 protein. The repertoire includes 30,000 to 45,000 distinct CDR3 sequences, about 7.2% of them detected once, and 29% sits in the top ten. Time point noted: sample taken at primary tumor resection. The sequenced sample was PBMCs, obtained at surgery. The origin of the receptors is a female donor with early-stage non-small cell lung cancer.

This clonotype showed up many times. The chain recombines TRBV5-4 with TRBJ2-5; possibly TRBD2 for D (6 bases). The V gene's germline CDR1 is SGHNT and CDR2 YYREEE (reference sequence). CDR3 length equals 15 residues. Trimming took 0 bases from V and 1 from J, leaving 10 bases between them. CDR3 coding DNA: TGTGCCAGCAGCTTGGAGGCGGGACTCCAAGAGACCCAGTACTTC. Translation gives CASSLEAGLQETQYF.

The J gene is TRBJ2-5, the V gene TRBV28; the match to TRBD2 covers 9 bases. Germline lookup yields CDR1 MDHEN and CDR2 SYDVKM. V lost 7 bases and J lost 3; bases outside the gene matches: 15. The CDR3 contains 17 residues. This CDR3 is CASNTRASGAIKETQYF. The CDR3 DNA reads TGTGCCAGCAACACTAGGGCTAGCGGGGCAATTAAAGAGACCCAGTACTTC.

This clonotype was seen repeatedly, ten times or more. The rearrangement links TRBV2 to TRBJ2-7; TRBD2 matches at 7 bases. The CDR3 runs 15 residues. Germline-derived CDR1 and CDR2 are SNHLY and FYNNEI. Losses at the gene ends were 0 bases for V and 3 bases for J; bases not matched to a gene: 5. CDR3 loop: CASSEAGGADYEQYF. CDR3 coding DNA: TGTGCCAGCAGTGAAGCGGGAGGGGCCGACTACGAGCAGTACTTC.

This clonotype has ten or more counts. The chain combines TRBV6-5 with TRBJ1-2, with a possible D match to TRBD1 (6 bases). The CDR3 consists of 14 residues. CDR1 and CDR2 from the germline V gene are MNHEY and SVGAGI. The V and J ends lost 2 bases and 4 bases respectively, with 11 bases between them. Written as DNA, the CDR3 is TGTGCCAGCAGTTACGGGGGGGCCCTCTATGGCTACACCTTC. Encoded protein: CASSYGGALYGYTF.

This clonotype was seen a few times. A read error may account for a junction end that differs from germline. Written as DNA, the CDR3 is TGCGCCAGCAGTCAAGGGAGCCAGGCTGGCTATGGCTACACCTTC. The encoded protein is CASSQGSQAGYGYTF. The V and J genes are TRBV4-3 and TRBJ1-2; D is uncertain. This CDR3 has 15 amino acids. Germline V lookup: CDR1 LGHNA, CDR2 YSLEER.

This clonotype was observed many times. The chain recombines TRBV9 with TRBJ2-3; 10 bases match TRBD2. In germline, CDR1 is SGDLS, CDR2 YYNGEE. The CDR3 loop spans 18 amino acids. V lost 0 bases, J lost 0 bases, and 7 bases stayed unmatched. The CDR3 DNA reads TGTGCCAGCAGCGTAGATAGCGGGAGGCCACGTAGCACAGATACGCAGTATTTT. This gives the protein CASSVDSGRPRSTDTQYF.

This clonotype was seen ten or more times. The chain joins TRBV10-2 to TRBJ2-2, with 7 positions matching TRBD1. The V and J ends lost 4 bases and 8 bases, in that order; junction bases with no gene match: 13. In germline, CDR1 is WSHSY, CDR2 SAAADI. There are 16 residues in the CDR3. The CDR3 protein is CASSAAGTAIGGELFF. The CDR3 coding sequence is TGCGCCAGCAGTGCTGCTGGGACAGCAATCGGAGGGGAGCTGTTTTTT.

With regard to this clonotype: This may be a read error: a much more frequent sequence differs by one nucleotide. The CDR3 DNA reads TGTGACACCAGTGACCCGGGACTAGCGGCCAATGAGCAGTTCTTC. Protein product: CDTSDPGLAANEQFF. The chain carries TRBV24-1 and TRBJ2-1, with TRBD2 matching over 11 bases. The CDR3 consists of 15 residues. Germline lookup yields CDR1 KGHDR and CDR2 SFDVKD.

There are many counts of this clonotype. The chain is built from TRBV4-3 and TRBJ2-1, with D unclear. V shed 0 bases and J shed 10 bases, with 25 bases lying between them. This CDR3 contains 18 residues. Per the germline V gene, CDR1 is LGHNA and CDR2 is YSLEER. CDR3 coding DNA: TGCGCCAGCAGCCAAGATGGGTCGGGCATCGATGCCGGCAGGGAGCAGTTCTTC. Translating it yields CASSQDGSGIDAGREQFF.

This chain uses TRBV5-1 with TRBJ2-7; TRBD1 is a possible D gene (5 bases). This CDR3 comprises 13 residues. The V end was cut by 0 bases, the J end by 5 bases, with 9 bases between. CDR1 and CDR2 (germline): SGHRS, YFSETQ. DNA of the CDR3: TGCGCCAGCAGCTTGGGTGACAGAAACGAGCAGTACTTC. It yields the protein CASSLGDRNEQYF.

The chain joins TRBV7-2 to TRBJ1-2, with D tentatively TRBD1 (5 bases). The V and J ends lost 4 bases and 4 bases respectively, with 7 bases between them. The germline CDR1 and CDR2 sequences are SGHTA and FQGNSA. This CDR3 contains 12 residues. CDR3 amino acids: CASSSRGYGYTF. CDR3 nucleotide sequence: TGTGCCAGCAGCTCGAGGGGCTATGGCTACACCTTC.